A single sample is the source of the 22 T cell receptor beta chains below, sequenced in a study of radiotherapy plus CTLA-4 blockade in lung cancer. Sequencing was performed with immunoSEQ multiplex PCR; in TCRdb, only in-frame clones are kept and a portion is missing. The data contain some 49,000 clones, roughly 85% of them singletons. The sample here was peripheral blood, taken from a patient treated with radiotherapy plus ipilimumab. All receptors come from a human donor with non-small cell lung cancer whose response to radiotherapy plus ipilimumab could not be evaluated.

This chain connects TRBV7-6 to TRBJ2-7; no definite D call. CDR3 length: 13 amino acids. Trimming took off 5 bases at V and 0 bases at J, with 8 bases between the two ends. The germline V gene encodes CDR1 SGHVS and CDR2 FNYEAQ. The DNA for the CDR3 is TGTGCCAGCAGCCTACCGAGCTCCTACGAGCAGTACTTC. It encodes CASSLPSSYEQYF.

The chain links TRBV15 to TRBJ1-3; tentative D call: TRBD1 (5 bases). Deletions cut 6 bases from V and 0 bases from J, with 12 bases between. The CDR3 consists of 15 residues. Germline CDR1 and CDR2: LNHNV and YYDKDF (reference sequence). CDR3 amino acids: CATSGQGRSGNTIYF. For the CDR3, the DNA is TGTGCCACCAGTGGTCAGGGCCGCTCTGGAAACACCATATATTTT.

The chain is built from TRBV30 and TRBJ2-5; D may be TRBD2 (6 bases). The V gene lost 5 bases and the J gene lost 1 base, with 8 bases spanning the gap. The CDR3 is made up of 12 amino acids. Germline CDR1 and CDR2: GTSNPN and SVGIG (reference sequence). The CDR3 sequence is CAWWRGQETQYF. The CDR3 bases are TGTGCCTGGTGGCGGGGCCAAGAGACCCAGTACTTC.

The chain is built from TRBV2 and TRBJ2-1, with D tentatively TRBD1 (5 bases). Looked up from germline, CDR1 is SNHLY and CDR2 is FYNNEI. Trimming shortened V by 5 bases and J by 3 bases, and 8 bases separated the two germline ends. The CDR3 is made up of 13 amino acids. The CDR3 spells CASSSGYYNEQFF. Written as DNA, the CDR3 is TGTGCCAGCAGTTCAGGGTACTACAATGAGCAGTTCTTC.

The chain is built from TRBV7-9 and TRBJ2-1, with 9 positions matching TRBD2. CDR3 length: 14 residues. Per germline, CDR1 SEHNR and CDR2 FQNEAQ (reference sequence). The V segment lost 3 bases and the J segment 3 bases; nucleotides outside the gene matches: 0. The CDR3 nucleotides read TGTGCCAGCAGCTTGACTAGCGGCTACAATGAGCAGTTCTTC. Its protein product is CASSLTSGYNEQFF.

V usage is TRBV21-1 and J usage is TRBJ2-1; TRBD2, the table's D call, lacks a check against the DNA. TRBV21-1 is a known pseudogene. The CDR3 runs 16 residues. CDR3 sequence reads: CASSSRLAGGHNEQFF. For the CDR3, the DNA is TGTGCCAGCAGCTCCCGACTAGCGGGAGGTCACAATGAGCAGTTCTTC.

The genes are TRBV28 and TRBJ1-1, with D unclear. Per germline, CDR1 MDHEN and CDR2 SYDVKM. The CDR3 is made up of 15 amino acids. Trimming shortened V by 4 bases and J by 5 bases, and 17 bases separated the two germline ends. Here the CDR3 DNA reads TGTGCCAGCAGTTCCACGGGTCAGAGTAGGACTGAAGCTTTCTTT. Translated: CASSSTGQSRTEAFF. The full variable domain, in which reference TRBV28 and TRBJ1-1 provide the parts outside the CDR3, is DVKVTQSSRYLVKRTGEKVFLECVQDMDHENMFWYRQDPGLGLRLIYFSYDVKMKEKGDIPEGYSVSREKKERFSLILESASTNQTSMYLCASSSTGQSRTEAFFGQGTRLTVV.

V gene TRBV7-9 combines with J gene TRBJ2-2; a weak D match, TRBD2 (5 bases). The CDR3 covers 15 residues. V shed 1 base and J shed 6 bases, with 12 bases lying between them. The germline V gene has CDR1 SEHNR and CDR2 FQNEAQ (reference sequence). The CDR3 loop is CASSLVSGSPGELFF. CDR3 in DNA: TGTGCCAGCAGCTTAGTCAGTGGGAGCCCCGGGGAGCTGTTTTTT.

This clone was observed once. The rearrangement joins TRBV30 to TRBJ2-5; 9 nucleotides line up with TRBD1. The J call is in doubt because the DNA end fits TRBJ2-7 better. This CDR3 is 14 amino acids long. Germline CDR1 and CDR2: GTSNPN and SVGIG (reference sequence). As DNA, the CDR3 is TGTGCCTGGAGTCTCGGTGGACAGGGGTACGAGCAGTACTTC. Translating it yields CAWSLGGQGYEQYF.

This chain connects TRBV6-5 to TRBJ2-7; TRBD2 matches 10 bases. V lost 6 bases, J lost 2 bases, and 7 bases stayed unmatched. CDR1 MNHEY and CDR2 SVGAGI come from the germline V gene. This CDR3 contains 15 residues. The CDR3 DNA reads TGTGCCAGCAGGAGCACTAGCGGGAATACCTACGAGCAGTACTTC. Translating gives CASRSTSGNTYEQYF.

The V and J genes are TRBV28 and TRBJ1-5, with 9 bases matching TRBD1. The CDR3 totals 16 residues. The ends lost 6 bases at V and 4 bases at J; junction bases unmatched: 10. Germline-derived CDR1 and CDR2 are MDHEN and SYDVKM. The CDR3 protein is CASSPAGQGGNQPQHF. Written as DNA, the CDR3 is TGTGCCAGCAGCCCCGCGGGACAGGGAGGGAATCAGCCCCAGCATTTT.

The chain combines TRBV2 with TRBJ1-1; 9 nucleotides agree with TRBD1. This CDR3 is built from 14 residues. Germline CDR1 SNHLY, CDR2 FYNNEI. V gave up 6 bases and J gave up 5 bases; unmatched junction bases: 7. The CDR3 DNA reads as TGTGCCAGCAGAAGGGACAGGGTTAGAACTGAAGCTTTCTTT. Translation: CASRRDRVRTEAFF.

This chain links TRBV29-1 with TRBJ2-5; D call uncertain. V dropped 0 bases and J dropped 5 bases, with 10 bases sitting between them. Germline V gene data show CDR1 as SQVTM and CDR2 as ANQGSEA. The CDR3 length is 13 residues. CDR3 nucleotides: TGCAGCGTTGAAGAGAATAGAGTCGAGACCCAGTACTTC. Protein: CSVEENRVETQYF.

Comment on this clone: Other DNA variants within this sample encode the same CDR3. The rearrangement uses TRBV7-2 and TRBJ1-1; D not resolved. V was trimmed by 5 bases and J by 0 bases, leaving 13 bases between them. The CDR3 contains 15 residues. The germline V gene encodes CDR1 SGHTA and CDR2 FQGNSA. The CDR3 region is CASSPRTGVNTEAFF. The CDR3 DNA follows: TGTGCCAGCAGCCCGCGGACGGGAGTGAACACTGAAGCTTTCTTT. Supplemented by reference TRBV7-2 and TRBJ1-1, the full variable domain reads GAGVSQSPSNKVTEKGKDVELRCDPISGHTALYWYRQSLGQGLEFLIYFQGNSAPDKSGLPSDRFSAERTGGSVSTLTIQRTQQEDSAVYLCASSPRTGVNTEAFFGQGTRLTVV.

This clone was detected only a few times. The chain combines TRBV14 with TRBJ2-7, with 12 nucleotides matching TRBD1. Unmatched junction bases numbered 5, after V lost 6 bases and J lost 5 bases. CDR1 and CDR2 from the germline V gene are SGHDN and FVKESK. This CDR3 comprises 14 residues. Written as DNA, the CDR3 is TGTGCCAGCAGGGGGACAGGGGGCCTTAACGAGCAGTACTTC. This gives the protein CASRGTGGLNEQYF.

This clone was picked up one time. The rearrangement joins TRBV30 to TRBJ2-3, with D maybe TRBD1 (5 bases). Germline V CDR1 and CDR2: GTSNPN, SVGIG (reference sequence). The CDR3 loop spans 11 amino acids. The V end was cut by 4 bases, the J end by 3 bases, with 5 bases between. CDR3 residues: CAWTGTDTQYF. The CDR3 DNA reads as TGTGCCTGGACAGGGACAGATACGCAGTATTTT.

V and J are TRBV19 and TRBJ2-5; the match to TRBD1 covers 11 bases. Germline lookup yields CDR1 LNHDA and CDR2 SQIVND (reference sequence). This CDR3 comprises 18 residues. V shed 6 bases and J 3 bases; nucleotides not matched to a gene: 15. CDR3 DNA sequence: TGTGCCAGTAGGTCAGCCTCCGCCGGGACAGGGGGTAAAGAGACCCAGTACTTC. It is translated as CASRSASAGTGGKETQYF. Based on the CDR3 plus reference TRBV19 and TRBJ2-5, the full variable domain is DGGITQSPKYLFRKEGQNVTLSCEQNLNHDAMYWYRQDPGQGLRLIYYSQIVNDFQKGDIAEGYSVSREKKESFPLTVTSAQKNPTAFYLCASRSASAGTGGKETQYFGPGTRLLVL.

The V call is TRBV7-2, the J call TRBJ1-2, with 9 nucleotides matching TRBD1. The V segment lost 6 bases and the J segment 4 bases; nucleotides outside the gene matches: 6. The CDR3 is 14 amino acids. Germline loops: CDR1 SGHTA, CDR2 FQGNSA. CDR3 region: CASRGGQGRYGYTF. The CDR3 coding sequence is TGTGCCAGCAGAGGAGGACAGGGGCGCTATGGCTACACCTTC.

The J gene is TRBJ2-7, the V gene TRBV5-1, with a possible D match to TRBD1 (6 bases). The CDR3 extends over 14 amino acids. From germline, CDR1 is SGHRS and CDR2 YFSETQ. Trimming left V 4 bases short and J 4 bases short, with 15 bases between. Here the CDR3 DNA reads TGCGCCAGCAGCCCGGAAGGGGGTGGGTACGAGCAGTACTTC. Translating it yields CASSPEGGGYEQYF. The whole variable domain, remainder taken from reference TRBV5-1 and TRBJ2-7, is KAGVTQTPRYLIKTRGQQVTLSCSPISGHRSVSWYQQTPGQGLQFLFEYFSETQRNKGNFPGRFSGRQFSNSRSEMNVSTLELGDSALYLCASSPEGGGYEQYFGPGTRLTVT.

The sample holds a few counts of this clone. The V and J genes are TRBV4-3 and TRBJ2-7; D is undetermined. V was clipped by 0 bases and J by 7 bases, with 13 bases between them. The CDR3 is 14 amino acids. Germline loops: CDR1 LGHNA, CDR2 YSLEER. This CDR3 is CASSQEADFGEQYF. CDR3 coding DNA: TGCGCCAGCAGCCAAGAAGCCGACTTCGGAGAGCAGTACTTC.

The chain links TRBV11-2 to TRBJ1-6; D is ambiguous. The CDR3 has 17 residues. V was cut by 5 bases and J by 0 bases, with 14 bases left in between. The V gene's germline CDR1 is SGHAT and CDR2 FQNNGV. The CDR3 nucleotides are TGTGCCAGCAGCACCCGGACGGGAAGCTCCTATAATTCACCCCTCCACTTT. Protein: CASSTRTGSSYNSPLHF.

The chain carries TRBV5-4 and TRBJ1-5, with a possible D match to TRBD1 (6 bases). The V gene's germline CDR1 is SGHNT and CDR2 YYREEE (reference sequence). V dropped 3 bases and J dropped 5 bases, with 12 bases sitting between them. The CDR3 consists of 14 residues. The CDR3 here is CASSSEGDHQPQHF. DNA of the CDR3: TGTGCCAGCAGCTCCGAGGGGGACCATCAGCCCCAGCATTTT.